This section outlines one T cell receptor (beta chain) sequence together with its context. Its specificity is unknown. Germline V gene data show CDR1 as SQVTM and CDR2 as ANQGSEA. The CDR3 runs 13 residues. Trimming took 7 bases from V and 5 from J; bases not matched to a gene: 4. Vbeta (60) and Jbeta (13) primers were used in the PCR. Profiled with immunoSEQ multiplex PCR; TCRdb holds only in-frame clones, not every one. The sample lists approximately 210,000 clones; 70% to 80% were seen once. The data originate from a study of cytomegalovirus exposure and HLA in healthy donors. Looking at the study overall: There were 117 million unique TCR beta sequences, drawn from about 180 million T cells, in an earlier analysis. General study findings and limits: Analyses of presence/absence relied on an assumption of roughly uniform sequencing depth across donors. In a later analysis, compared with equally common non-associated chains, HLA-associated beta chains were more expanded. Altogether, 150 to 200 TCR beta chains were recorded as cytomegalovirus-associated.

Sample: PBMCs. J is TRBJ2-1 and V is TRBV29-1, with TRBD1 matching over 11 bases. This TCR came from a woman between 25 and 40 years old in good health and CMV-seropositive. The DNA of the CDR3 is TGCAGCGCCGGGACAGGGGGTAACAATGAGCAGTTCTTC. Translated: CSAGTGGNNEQFF.